The 32 T cell receptor beta chains below were found in one sample sequenced in a study of OX40 agonist ivuxolimab in advanced cancers. The library relied on the immunoSEQ multiplex PCR assay. The clones in this table, taken by TCRdb from immuneACCESS, are in-frame only. Not every clone is retained; where verified, under half of the shortfall comes from an unresolved V gene, and the cause of the rest is unknown. For this sample there are over 70,000 clones; more than 75% appear just once. Around 1.6% of the sample comes from the top ten. The specimen was CD4+ or CD8+ T cells sorted from blood, collected in a trial of the OX40 agonist ivuxolimab. The receptor source for this set is an adult with an advanced solid tumor such as melanoma, head and neck, liver or kidney cancer.

The chain couples TRBV4-3 to TRBJ2-3, with D perhaps matching TRBD2 (6 bases). Between the trimmed V and J ends, which lost 0 bases and 3 bases, there was a span of 10 bases. The V gene's germline CDR1 is LGHNA and CDR2 YSLEER. The CDR3 contains 15 residues. The CDR3 protein is CASSQDWGETDTQYF. CDR3 in DNA: TGCGCCAGCAGCCAAGATTGGGGGGAGACAGATACGCAGTATTTT.

The rearrangement links TRBV7-9 to TRBJ2-7; D might be TRBD1 (6 bases). CDR3 length equals 17 residues. Germline loops: CDR1 SEHNR, CDR2 FQNEAQ (reference sequence). The ends were cut back, 2 bases at V and 4 bases at J, with 21 bases in the middle. DNA for the CDR3: TGTGCCAGCAGCTTACGCGGCGACCCGGGACAAACGTACGAGCAGTACTTC. Residues: CASSLRGDPGQTYEQYF.

The J gene is TRBJ2-5, the V gene TRBV19; 12 positions match TRBD2. CDR3 size: 15 residues. Unmatched junction bases numbered 7, after V lost 7 bases and J lost 4 bases. CDR1 LNHDA and CDR2 SQIVND come from the germline V gene (reference sequence). In nucleotides, the CDR3 is TGTGCCAGTACCGGACTAGCGGGACAGGGAGAGACCCAGTACTTC. Amino acids: CASTGLAGQGETQYF.

The chain links TRBV7-6 to TRBJ1-5; TRBD1 matches 11 bases. V shed 5 bases and J 1 base; nucleotides not matched to a gene: 4. The length of the CDR3 is 16 residues. Per the germline V gene, CDR1 is SGHVS and CDR2 is FNYEAQ. The CDR3 DNA follows: TGTGCCAGCAGCCTGGGGACAGGGGGAAGCAATCAGCCCCAGCATTTT. Protein: CASSLGTGGSNQPQHF.

The chain combines TRBV7-2 with TRBJ1-5; D unresolved. Trimming removed 5 bases from V and 11 bases from J, with 13 bases in between. The V gene's germline CDR1 is SGHTA and CDR2 FQGNSA. CDR3 length equals 12 residues. The CDR3 nucleotides read TGTGCCAGCAGCACCGGACCTGGGGCCCAGCATTTT. Protein: CASSTGPGAQHF.

The genes are TRBV7-9 and TRBJ1-1; 7 positions agree with TRBD1. Germline V CDR1 and CDR2: SEHNR, FQNEAQ (reference sequence). The CDR3 sequence is 14 residues long. Germline trimming cut 5 bases from V and 6 bases from J; bases unmatched to any gene: 9. CDR3 region: CASSVRQGGSEAFF. As DNA, the CDR3 is TGTGCCAGCAGCGTTAGACAGGGTGGGTCTGAAGCTTTCTTT. Full variable domain (outside the CDR3, taken from reference TRBV7-9 and TRBJ1-1): DTGVSQNPRHKITKRGQNVTFRCDPISEHNRLYWYRQTLGQGPEFLTYFQNEAQLEKSRLLSDRFSAERPKGSFSTLEIQRTEQGDSAMYLCASSVRQGGSEAFFGQGTRLTVV.

V and J are TRBV9 and TRBJ2-1; 11 bases match TRBD2. Germline V gene data show CDR1 as SGDLS and CDR2 as YYNGEE. V was clipped by 2 bases and J by 9 bases; unmatched bases: 13. The CDR3 totals 17 residues. CDR3 sequence reads: CASSVSWASSGRPEQFF. The DNA of the CDR3 is TGTGCCAGCAGCGTCTCCTGGGCCTCTAGCGGGAGGCCTGAGCAGTTCTTC.

This chain uses TRBV6-5 with TRBJ2-5; D call uncertain. The CDR3 covers 12 residues. Germline assignment: CDR1 MNHEY and CDR2 SVGAGI. Trimming removed 7 bases from V and 7 bases from J, with 13 bases in between. The CDR3 nucleotides are TGTGCCAGCACCACGACCGAAGGGACCCAGTACTTC. Translation gives CASTTTEGTQYF.

This chain joins TRBV6-5 and TRBJ2-5; the D gene could be TRBD1 or TRBD2 (5 bases each). V lost 4 bases and J lost 2, with 14 bases in between. Germline CDR1 MNHEY, CDR2 SVGAGI. This CDR3 is 15 amino acids long. The CDR3 coding sequence is TGTGCCAGCAGTTCCCCCGGGGCGGCACAAGAGACCCAGTACTTC. Amino acids: CASSSPGAAQETQYF.

The chain is built from TRBV5-1 and TRBJ1-1; D perhaps matches TRBD1 (6 bases). CDR3 size: 14 residues. V lost 6 bases to trimming and J lost 1 base, with 13 bases between them. Germline CDR1 SGHRS, CDR2 YFSETQ. For the CDR3, the DNA is TGCGCCAGCAAGGTGAGGACAGAGAACACTGAAGCTTTCTTT. Its translation is CASKVRTENTEAFF.

The gene calls are TRBV7-2 and TRBJ2-2; D is unresolved. Germline CDR1 is SGHTA and CDR2 is FQGNSA. V was clipped by 2 bases and J by 5 bases, with 12 bases between them. This CDR3 has 15 amino acids. The CDR3 bases are TGTGCCAGCAGCTTACGGGTGGTAGAGACCGGGGAGCTGTTTTTT. It is translated as CASSLRVVETGELFF.

This clone was picked up one time. V gene TRBV29-1 combines with J gene TRBJ1-1; 8 positions match TRBD1. Trimming took 5 bases from V and 1 from J; bases not matched to a gene: 15. Germline V gene lookup returns CDR1 SQVTM and CDR2 ANQGSEA. This CDR3 is 17 amino acids long. Here the CDR3 reads CSVRGSRDRLRNTEAFF. The CDR3 DNA reads as TGCAGCGTTCGCGGGAGCCGGGACAGGCTCAGGAACACTGAAGCTTTCTTT.

The chain combines TRBV5-8 with TRBJ2-5; tentative D call: TRBD1 (5 bases). The CDR3 runs 14 residues. Germline V gene sequence: CDR1 SGHTS, CDR2 YDEGEE. V was cut by 4 bases and J by 1 base, with 11 bases left in between. The CDR3 reads CASSLDSFQETQYF. The CDR3 DNA sequence: TGTGCCAGCAGCCTCGACAGCTTCCAAGAGACCCAGTACTTC.

The chain is built from TRBV7-8 and TRBJ2-5, with 7 nucleotides matching TRBD1. The germline V gene has CDR1 SGHVS and CDR2 FQNEAQ. The CDR3 length is 16 residues. With 4 bases clipped from V and 2 bases from J, the junction kept 10 bases outside the gene matches. DNA for the CDR3: TGTGCCAGCAGCTCTCGCCGTGGGACAGTTCAAGAGACCCAGTACTTC. Protein: CASSSRRGTVQETQYF.

The gene calls are TRBV7-9 and TRBJ1-4, with 8 positions matching TRBD1. This CDR3 region has 16 residues. J lost 0 bases, V lost 3 bases, and 3 bases had no gene match. Per germline, CDR1 SEHNR and CDR2 FQNEAQ (reference sequence). The CDR3 nucleotides read TGTGCCAGCAGCTTGAAGACAGGGGCAACTAATGAAAAACTGTTTTTT. Translated: CASSLKTGATNEKLFF.

The rearrangement uses TRBV7-2 and TRBJ2-7, with 14 bases fitting TRBD2. The CDR3 is 14 amino acids. J gave up 6 bases and V 6 bases, and 4 bases lay outside the gene matches. CDR1 is SGHTA, CDR2 FQGNSA, per germline. CDR3: CASRGLAGALEQYF. The CDR3 DNA reads TGTGCCAGCAGGGGACTAGCGGGGGCCCTCGAGCAGTACTTC.

The chain combines TRBV19 with TRBJ2-3; the D is unclear. CDR1 and CDR2 from the germline V gene are LNHDA and SQIVND (reference sequence). The CDR3 consists of 14 residues. Deletions cut 0 bases from V and 0 bases from J, with 4 bases between. CDR3 protein: CASSIDPSTDTQYF. CDR3 sequence (DNA): TGTGCCAGTAGTATAGATCCAAGCACAGATACGCAGTATTTT.

The rearrangement joins TRBV11-2 to TRBJ2-1; D is perhaps TRBD2 (5 bases). V was trimmed by 5 bases and J by 7 bases, leaving 15 bases between them. The germline CDR1 and CDR2 sequences are SGHAT and FQNNGV. This CDR3 is 14 amino acids long. The CDR3 sequence: CASSPTSGGNEQFF. The CDR3 DNA sequence: TGTGCCAGCAGCCCGACCTCCGGAGGTAATGAGCAGTTCTTC.

The gene calls are TRBV6-1 and TRBJ2-3; TRBD2 agrees at 14 bases. The length of the CDR3 is 16 residues. Germline CDR1 MNHNS, CDR2 SASEGT. Losses at the gene ends were 4 bases for V and 5 bases for J; bases not matched to a gene: 5. CDR3 in amino acids: CASSATSGGALDTQYF. The CDR3 DNA is TGTGCCAGCAGTGCGACTAGCGGGGGGGCTTTAGATACGCAGTATTTT.

This chain connects TRBV11-2 to TRBJ2-7; 9 nucleotides agree with TRBD1. Germline-derived CDR1 and CDR2 are SGHAT and FQNNGV. The CDR3 runs to 13 residues. V lost 5 bases to trimming and J lost 7 bases; unmatched junction nucleotides: 6. This chain's CDR3 is CASSIADRGEQYF. The CDR3 DNA reads as TGTGCCAGCAGCATAGCCGACAGGGGGGAGCAGTACTTC.

The V call is TRBV2, the J call TRBJ2-1; weak D call: TRBD2 (7 bases). Trimming took off 4 bases at V and 4 bases at J, with 11 bases between the two ends. CDR3 length: 14 amino acids. CDR1 and CDR2 (germline): SNHLY, FYNNEI. The CDR3 spells CASSAGGEYNEQFF. The CDR3 DNA reads as TGTGCCAGCAGTGCGGGGGGCGAGTACAATGAGCAGTTCTTC.

This clone was counted a few times. The CDR3 bases are TGTGCCAGCAGTTTAGGGACAGGGAATTTGGCAGATACGCAGTATTTT. Translated: CASSLGTGNLADTQYF. The chain carries TRBV27 and TRBJ2-3; 9 bases match TRBD1. This CDR3 has 16 amino acids. Trimming at V came to 2 bases and at J to 4 bases, leaving 7 bases not matched to a gene. Germline-derived CDR1 and CDR2 are MNHEY and SMNVEV (reference sequence).

The chain employs TRBV5-4 and TRBJ2-7; D remains unclear. From germline, CDR1 is SGHNT and CDR2 YYREEE (reference sequence). V was pared by 0 bases and J by 3 bases, with 7 bases between. The CDR3 is 13 residues long. The CDR3 reads CASSLDTLYEQYF. As DNA, the CDR3 is TGTGCCAGCAGCTTGGACACCCTCTACGAGCAGTACTTC.

The chain has TRBV15 and TRBJ2-4; D remains unclear. Trimming cost V 7 bases and J 5 bases, with 15 bases left between them. This CDR3 has 14 amino acids. The V gene's germline CDR1 is LNHNV and CDR2 YYDKDF (reference sequence). CDR3 loop: CATIDNIWENIQYF. As DNA, the CDR3 is TGTGCCACCATAGATAACATTTGGGAAAACATTCAGTACTTC.

The rearrangement uses TRBV2 and TRBJ1-5; D is possibly TRBD1 (6 bases). Germline V gives CDR1 SNHLY, CDR2 FYNNEI. This CDR3 is 15 amino acids long. Trimming took off 6 bases at V and 1 base at J, with 13 bases between the two ends. CDR3 nucleotide sequence: TGTGCCAGCAGCCAAAGGGGGGGGAGCAATCAGCCCCAGCATTTT. It is translated as CASSQRGGSNQPQHF.

The chain combines TRBV6-5 with TRBJ1-5, with D maybe TRBD1 (5 bases). Trimming pared 4 bases from V and 3 bases from J, leaving 16 bases between. Germline assignment: CDR1 MNHEY and CDR2 SVGAGI. The CDR3 contains 16 residues. The CDR3 region is CASSLLPGPNNQPQHF. In nucleotides, the CDR3 is TGTGCCAGCAGTTTACTGCCGGGGCCAAACAATCAGCCCCAGCATTTT.

This clone was seen once. The chain is built from TRBV2 and TRBJ1-1, with D unresolved. V shed 7 bases and J shed 2 bases, with 5 bases lying between them. Germline V gene lookup returns CDR1 SNHLY and CDR2 FYNNEI. The CDR3 length is 11 residues. The CDR3 reads CASKRNTEAFF. The CDR3, as DNA: TGTGCCAGCAAAAGAAACACTGAAGCTTTCTTT.

V usage is TRBV18 and J usage is TRBJ2-7; 9 bases agree with TRBD1. The germline gives CDR1 KGHSH, CDR2 LQKENI. Unmatched junction bases numbered 13, after V lost 3 bases and J lost 7 bases. The length of the CDR3 is 16 residues. The CDR3 DNA is TGTGCCAGCTCACCGGCCACATCCACAGGGGGCGGGGAGCAGTACTTC. This codes for CASSPATSTGGGEQYF.

The chain links TRBV9 to TRBJ1-2; perhaps TRBD1 as D (6 bases). Germline V CDR1 and CDR2: SGDLS, YYNGEE. Trimming stripped 0 bases from V and 4 bases from J, with 19 bases between. The CDR3 is 17 amino acids. CDR3 loop: CASSVAPLATGIYGYTF. The CDR3 nucleotides are TGTGCCAGCAGCGTAGCACCCCTCGCGACAGGCATCTATGGCTACACCTTC.

The V and J genes are TRBV7-8 and TRBJ1-5, with a weak D call TRBD1 (5 bases). The V end was cut by 3 bases, the J end by 1 base, with 16 bases between. Germline CDR1 is SGHVS and CDR2 is FQNEAQ. CDR3 size: 17 residues. Written as DNA, the CDR3 is TGTGCCAGCAGCTTGCCCGGTGGGGCGCGGAGCAATCAGCCCCAGCATTTT. This gives the protein CASSLPGGARSNQPQHF.

This chain joins TRBV7-9 and TRBJ2-2; the D gene is possibly TRBD2 (5 bases). V lost 5 bases and J lost 5, with 9 bases in between. CDR1 SEHNR and CDR2 FQNEAQ come from the germline V gene (reference sequence). This CDR3 contains 13 residues. The CDR3 DNA reads TGTGCCAGCAGCGGCACTAGTACCGGGGAGCTGTTTTTT. Its protein product is CASSGTSTGELFF.

The chain combines TRBV11-2 with TRBJ2-1; the D is unclear. Germline V lookup: CDR1 SGHAT, CDR2 FQNNGV. The ends were cut back, 0 bases at V and 9 bases at J, with 6 bases in the middle. The CDR3 has 12 amino acids. The CDR3 here is CASSLDNSEQFF. The CDR3, as DNA: TGTGCCAGCAGCTTAGATAATAGTGAGCAGTTCTTC.